A selection of T cell receptor beta chains follows, all from one sample in a study of cytomegalovirus exposure and HLA in healthy donors. Assay: immunoSEQ multiplex PCR; the TCRdb copy retains only in-frame clones and omits some. Of some 65,000 clones detected, roughly 73% appear once; the ten largest clones hold 20% to 25%. Sequencing input: PBMCs. These receptors were taken from a woman in her thirties or forties in good health and CMV-seropositive. Each CDR3 is given with its conserved first and last residue. A D gene is named only where the DNA matches it firmly. Size is stated for part of the rows, as once, few or many counts, or as a class when the clone is expanded.

v_call	clone_size	j_call	d_call	cdr3_aa	cdr3_nt
TRBV7-9	-	TRBJ2-4	TRBD2	CASSLVAGGLNIQYF	TGTGCCAGCAGCTTAGTAGCGGGGGGGTTAAACATTCAGTACTTC
TRBV4-3	-	TRBJ2-3	TRBD2	CASSPRGVRDTQYF	TGCGCCAGCAGCCCCCGGGGGGTGAGAGATACGCAGTATTTT
TRBV9	-	TRBJ2-1	-	CASSASNEQFF	TGTGCCAGCAGCGCCTCCAATGAGCAGTTCTTC
TRBV5-5	-	TRBJ1-1	-	CASSLGATMNTEAFF	TGTGCCAGCAGCTTGGGGGCGACAATGAACACTGAAGCTTTCTTT
TRBV4-2	-	TRBJ2-3	-	CASTQTTTDTQYF	TGTGCCAGCACCCAGACTACAACAGATACGCAGTATTTT
TRBV9	-	TRBJ2-3	-	CASSGANTQYF	TGTGCCAGCAGCGGGGCAAATACGCAGTATTTT
TRBV6-5	once	TRBJ1-2	TRBD1	CASGGTGGNYGYTF	TGTGCCAGCGGAGGGACAGGGGGCAACTATGGCTACACCTTC
TRBV18	-	TRBJ1-1	TRBD1	CASSPRTGNEAFF	TGTGCCAGCTCACCGCGGACAGGGAATGAAGCTTTCTTT
TRBV13	once	TRBJ1-3	-	CASSLEGTGNTIYF	TGTGCCAGCAGCTTAGAGGGGACTGGAAACACCATATATTTT
TRBV5-1	-	TRBJ1-4	-	CASSLAPGFNEKLFF	TGCGCCAGCAGCTTGGCCCCCGGGTTTAATGAAAAACTGTTTTTT
TRBV7-9	few	TRBJ1-2	-	CSGNRMGGYTF	TGTTCCGGGAATAGGATGGGAGGCTACACCTTC
TRBV4-3	-	TRBJ2-4	TRBD2	CASSQVGGNIQYF	TGCGCCAGCAGCCAAGTCGGGGGGAACATTCAGTACTTC
TRBV6-4	once	TRBJ1-2	-	CASRDRLDGGGYTF	TGTGCCAGCAGAGACAGACTGGACGGGGGAGGCTACACCTTC
TRBV19	-	TRBJ1-1	-	CASRWGRGTEAFF	TGTGCCAGTAGGTGGGGTAGGGGCACTGAAGCTTTCTTT
TRBV2	-	TRBJ1-1	-	CASSDEAGTEAFF	TGTGCCAGCAGTGACGAGGCGGGCACTGAAGCTTTCTTT
TRBV7-9	once	TRBJ2-1	TRBD2	CASKITSGNEQFF	TGTGCCAGCAAAATTACTAGCGGCAATGAGCAGTTCTTC
TRBV7-6	-	TRBJ2-3	TRBD2	CASSSSGVTDTQYF	TGTGCCAGCAGCTCGAGCGGGGTAACAGATACGCAGTATTTT
TRBV11-2	-	TRBJ1-1	TRBD1	CASSPGTGGNTEAFF	TGTGCCAGCAGTCCCGGGACAGGGGGGAACACTGAAGCTTTCTTT
TRBV7-9	-	TRBJ2-2	TRBD2	CASSSSGGELFF	TGTGCCAGCAGCTCTAGCGGCGGGGAGCTGTTTTTT
TRBV2	-	TRBJ2-6	-	CASKGSSGANVLTF	TGTGCCAGCAAGGGGTCGTCTGGGGCCAACGTCCTGACTTTC
TRBV19	once	TRBJ1-6	TRBD1	CASTPAGTGSSTPLHF	TGTGCCAGTACCCCGGCGGGGACAGGGTCATCGACACCCCTCCACTTT
TRBV6-5	-	TRBJ2-3	-	CASRQGSDTQYF	TGTGCCAGCAGACAGGGATCAGATACGCAGTATTTT
TRBV7-9	-	TRBJ1-3	TRBD1	CSSSSTGGQGAGNTIYF	TGTTCCAGCAGCTCTACCGGGGGACAGGGGGCAGGAAACACCATATATTTT
TRBV10-3	-	TRBJ2-7	-	CAISGSSYEQYF	TGTGCCATCAGTGGGAGCTCCTACGAGCAGTACTTC
TRBV27	few	TRBJ1-2	-	CASRDTAYGYTF	TGTGCCAGCAGGGACACTGCCTATGGCTACACTTTC
TRBV11-2	-	TRBJ2-7	-	CASRKGALPSYEQYF	TGTGCCAGCAGAAAAGGGGCCCTACCCTCCTACGAGCAGTACTTC
TRBV4-3	once	TRBJ2-2	TRBD2	CASSPSGGASGELFF	TGCGCCAGCAGCCCTAGCGGGGGGGCGTCCGGGGAGCTGTTTTTT
TRBV2	-	TRBJ2-7	TRBD2	CASSEALAGEEQYF	TGTGCCAGCAGTGAAGCACTAGCGGGGGAAGAGCAGTACTTC
TRBV5-1	-	TRBJ2-4	TRBD2	CASSTGTSGGAGNIQYF	TGCGCCAGCAGCACGGGGACTAGCGGGGGGGCGGGAAACATTCAGTACTTC
TRBV5-4	-	TRBJ2-5	-	CASSLEGWGETQYF	TGTGCCAGCAGCTTGGAGGGGTGGGGAGAGACCCAGTACTTC
TRBV2	-	TRBJ1-2	-	CASSRTTANYGYTF	TGTGCCAGCAGTAGGACAACCGCTAACTATGGCTACACCTTC
TRBV18	-	TRBJ1-6	-	CASSPGRGKGNSPLHF	TGTGCCAGCTCACCGGGCAGGGGAAAGGGTAATTCACCCCTCCACTTT
TRBV19	-	TRBJ1-3	-	CASRLYGQPGNTIYF	TGTGCCAGTAGGCTATACGGACAGCCTGGAAACACCATATATTTT
TRBV28	-	TRBJ2-3	-	CASSPGDGTDTQYF	TGTGCCAGCAGTCCAGGGGACGGCACAGATACGCAGTATTTT
TRBV7-6	-	TRBJ1-4	TRBD1	CASSLEAGGNNNEKLFF	TGTGCCAGCAGCTTAGAGGCAGGGGGGAATAATAATGAAAAACTGTTTTTT
TRBV11-2	few	TRBJ2-7	TRBD1	CASSFGQGSYEQYF	TGTGCCAGCAGCTTCGGACAGGGGAGCTACGAGCAGTACTTC
TRBV5-1	-	TRBJ2-3	TRBD2	CASSWLAGGQGDTQYF	TGCGCCAGCAGCTGGCTAGCGGGGGGGCAGGGAGATACGCAGTATTTT
TRBV4-2	-	TRBJ2-3	TRBD2	CASSQGLETDTQYF	TGTGCCAGCAGCCAGGGACTAGAAACAGATACGCAGTATTTT
TRBV4-1	-	TRBJ1-6	-	CASSHDSGTKRSPLHF	TGCGCCAGCAGCCACGATTCCGGGACTAAGAGGTCACCCCTCCACTTT
TRBV9	-	TRBJ2-7	-	CASSVVGSSYEQYF	TGTGCCAGCAGCGTAGTAGGGAGCTCCTACGAGCAGTACTTC
TRBV18	few	TRBJ2-1	TRBD2	CASSGAGARGTNEQFF	TGTGCCAGCTCGGGAGCGGGGGCACGAGGTACCAATGAGCAGTTCTTC
TRBV2	once	TRBJ1-2	TRBD1	CASNGQGGNYGYTF	TGTGCCAGCAACGGACAGGGAGGAAACTATGGCTACACCTTC
TRBV6-1	-	TRBJ1-4	TRBD1	CASRGQEDEKLFF	TGTGCCAGCAGGGGACAGGAGGACGAAAAACTGTTTTTT
TRBV7-9	-	TRBJ1-1	-	CASSLGGDSTEAFF	TGTGCCAGCAGCTTAGGAGGCGATAGCACTGAAGCTTTCTTT
TRBV5-6	-	TRBJ2-1	-	CASSLLAEFYNEQFF	TGTGCCAGCAGCTTGTTGGCAGAATTCTACAATGAGCAGTTCTTC
TRBV6-6	-	TRBJ1-1	-	CASSYYAGQEAFF	TGTGCCAGCAGTTACTACGCCGGACAAGAAGCTTTCTTT
TRBV7-9	-	TRBJ2-7	-	CASSSGTRVEQYF	TGTGCCAGCAGCTCCGGGACAAGAGTGGAGCAGTACTTC
TRBV6-1	-	TRBJ2-7	-	CASTAGYEQYF	TGTGCCAGCACGGCAGGCTACGAGCAGTACTTC
TRBV15	-	TRBJ1-4	-	CATSRDLGAVNEKLFF	TGTGCCACCAGCAGAGATCTGGGAGCAGTTAATGAAAAACTGTTTTTT
TRBV11-2	-	TRBJ1-2	TRBD1	CASSLGQGTYGYTF	TGTGCCAGCAGCTTAGGACAGGGAACCTATGGCTACACCTTC
TRBV7-2	-	TRBJ2-1	-	CASMADSYNEQFF	TGTGCCAGCATGGCGGACTCCTACAATGAGCAGTTCTTC
TRBV2	-	TRBJ1-2	-	CASSPQGSGYTF	TGTGCCAGCAGTCCTCAGGGTTCAGGCTACACCTTC
TRBV12-1	-	TRBJ1-2	-	CASSFERGRPYGYTF	TGTGCCAGCAGCTTTGAGCGGGGGCGCCCCTATGGCTACACCTTC
TRBV7-9	-	TRBJ1-2	TRBD1	CASGQGSDNYGYTF	TGTGCCAGCGGACAGGGGTCTGATAACTATGGCTACACCTTC
TRBV5-1	-	TRBJ2-5	-	CASSIGTSQETQYF	TGCGCCAGCAGCATAGGGACTTCCCAAGAGACCCAGTACTTC
TRBV7-3	once	TRBJ1-1	-	CASSRGVGTEAFF	TGTGCCAGCAGCCGGGGGGTCGGCACTGAAGCTTTCTTT
TRBV5-1	-	TRBJ2-3	TRBD2	CASRSGDGGAVDTQYF	TGCGCCAGCCGATCAGGGGACGGGGGGGCAGTAGATACGCAGTATTTT
TRBV2	-	TRBJ1-5	TRBD1	CASSREQGADQPQHF	TGTGCCAGCAGTAGAGAACAGGGGGCGGATCAGCCCCAGCATTTT
TRBV7-6	-	TRBJ2-7	-	CASSLDFGEQYF	TGTGCCAGCAGCCTGGATTTCGGGGAGCAGTACTTC